The clone carrying this T cell receptor beta chain has only a few counts. The antigen is unknown. This entry is derived from a study of cytomegalovirus exposure and HLA in healthy donors. Overall study: Sequencing of 150 million to 200 million T cells in an earlier analysis found 95 million to 120 million unique TCR beta sequences.

Study-wide findings and caveats: As confirmed in vitro, three CMV-associated chains were specific for CMV antigens. A link between a missense DCLRE1C variant and TCR beta V- and J-gene trimming emerged from a later analysis. The analysis excluded some indistinguishable V segments, including TRBV6-2 and TRBV6-3.

The PCR employed 60 Vbeta primers together with 13 Jbeta primers. Method: immunoSEQ multiplex PCR; TCRdb's copy keeps in-frame clones and lacks some. The table includes over 100,000 clones, 84% detected once. CDR3 length: 15 residues. Between the trimmed V and J ends, which lost 4 bases and 2 bases, there was a span of 14 bases. Germline CDR1 and CDR2: MNHNS and SASEGT. The sequenced material came from PBMCs. This TCR was recovered from a young woman in good health and CMV-seropositive. The V call is TRBV6-1, the J call TRBJ1-2, with D maybe TRBD1 (6 bases). CDR3: CASSGIQGWNYGYTF. The CDR3 nucleotides are TGTGCCAGCAGTGGTATACAGGGTTGGAACTATGGCTACACCTTC.